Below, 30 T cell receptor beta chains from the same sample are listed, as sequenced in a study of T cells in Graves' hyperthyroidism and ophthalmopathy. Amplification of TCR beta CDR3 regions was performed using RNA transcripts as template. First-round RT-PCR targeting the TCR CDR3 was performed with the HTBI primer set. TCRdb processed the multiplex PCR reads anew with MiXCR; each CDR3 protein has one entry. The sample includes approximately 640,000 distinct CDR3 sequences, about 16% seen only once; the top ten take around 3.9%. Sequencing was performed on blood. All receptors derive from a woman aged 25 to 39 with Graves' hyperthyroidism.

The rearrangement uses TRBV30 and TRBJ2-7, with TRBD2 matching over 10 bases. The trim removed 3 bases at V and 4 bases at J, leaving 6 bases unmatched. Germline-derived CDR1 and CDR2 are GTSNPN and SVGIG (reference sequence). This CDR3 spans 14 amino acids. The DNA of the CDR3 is TGTGCCTGGAGGAAAGCGGGAGGGAAGTACGAGCAGTACTTC. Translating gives CAWRKAGGKYEQYF. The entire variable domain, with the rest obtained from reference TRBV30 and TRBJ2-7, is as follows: SQTIHQWPATLVQPVGSPLSLECTVEGTSNPNLYWYRQAAGRGLQLLFYSVGIGQISSEVPQNLSASRPQDRQFILSSKKLLLSDSGFYLCAWRKAGGKYEQYFGPGTRLTVT.

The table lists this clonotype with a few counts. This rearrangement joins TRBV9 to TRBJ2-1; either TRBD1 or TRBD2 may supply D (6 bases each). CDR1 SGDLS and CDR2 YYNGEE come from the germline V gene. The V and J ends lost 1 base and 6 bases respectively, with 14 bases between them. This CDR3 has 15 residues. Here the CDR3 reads CASSVRREGGNEQFF. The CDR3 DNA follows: TGTGCCAGCAGCGTAAGGCGGGAAGGGGGCAATGAGCAGTTCTTC.

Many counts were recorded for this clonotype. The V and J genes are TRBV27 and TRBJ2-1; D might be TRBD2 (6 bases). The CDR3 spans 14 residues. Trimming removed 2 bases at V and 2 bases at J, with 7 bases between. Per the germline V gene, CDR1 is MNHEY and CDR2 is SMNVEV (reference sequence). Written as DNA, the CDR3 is TGTGCCAGCAGTTTAGGACTAACCTACAATGAGCAGTTCTTC. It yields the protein CASSLGLTYNEQFF.

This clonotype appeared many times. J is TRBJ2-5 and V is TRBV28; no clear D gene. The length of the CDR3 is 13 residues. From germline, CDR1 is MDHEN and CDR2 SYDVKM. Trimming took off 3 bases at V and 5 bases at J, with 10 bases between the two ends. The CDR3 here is CASSFSPRETQYF. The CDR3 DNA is TGTGCCAGCAGTTTCTCCCCGCGCGAGACCCAGTACTTC. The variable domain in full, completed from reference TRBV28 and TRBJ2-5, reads DVKVTQSSRYLVKRTGEKVFLECVQDMDHENMFWYRQDPGLGLRLIYFSYDVKMKEKGDIPEGYSVSREKKERFSLILESASTNQTSMYLCASSFSPRETQYFGPGTRLLVL.

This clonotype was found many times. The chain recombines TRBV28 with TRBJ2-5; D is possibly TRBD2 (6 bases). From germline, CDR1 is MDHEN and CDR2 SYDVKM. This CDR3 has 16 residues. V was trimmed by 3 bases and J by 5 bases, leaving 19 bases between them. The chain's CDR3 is CASSFTPGLGKETQYF. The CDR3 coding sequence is TGTGCCAGCAGTTTCACCCCGGGACTGGGGAAGGAGACCCAGTACTTC.

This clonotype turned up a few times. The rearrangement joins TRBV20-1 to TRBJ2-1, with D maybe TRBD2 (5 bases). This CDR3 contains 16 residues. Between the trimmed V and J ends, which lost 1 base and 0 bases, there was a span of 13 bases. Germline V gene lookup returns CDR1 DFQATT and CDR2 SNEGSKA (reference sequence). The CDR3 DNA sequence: TGCAGTGCTAGAGTTGAGCGGCCCCGCTCCTACAATGAGCAGTTCTTC. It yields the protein CSARVERPRSYNEQFF.

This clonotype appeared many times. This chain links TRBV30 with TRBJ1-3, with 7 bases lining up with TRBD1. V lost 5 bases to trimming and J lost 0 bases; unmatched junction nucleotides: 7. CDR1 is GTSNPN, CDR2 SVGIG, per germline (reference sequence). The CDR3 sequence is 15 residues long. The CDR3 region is CAWLNRGSSGNTIYF. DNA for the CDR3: TGTGCCTGGCTAAACAGGGGAAGCTCTGGAAACACCATATATTTT.

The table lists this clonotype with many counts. The CDR3 nucleotides read TGCGCCAGCAGTCTGGGGCCTCCCAACGAGCAGTACTTC. It translates to CASSLGPPNEQYF. The V call is TRBV5-1, the J call TRBJ2-7, with D possibly TRBD1 on 5 matching bases. Germline V gene sequence: CDR1 SGHRS, CDR2 YFSETQ. V was clipped by 5 bases and J by 5 bases, with 14 bases between them. The CDR3 sequence is 13 residues long.

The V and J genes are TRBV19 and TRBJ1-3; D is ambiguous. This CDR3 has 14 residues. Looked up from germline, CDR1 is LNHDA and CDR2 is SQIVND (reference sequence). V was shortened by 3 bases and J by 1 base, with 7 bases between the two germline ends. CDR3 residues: CASSIYTSGNTIYF. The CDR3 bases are TGTGCCAGTAGTATTTACACATCTGGAAACACCATATATTTT.

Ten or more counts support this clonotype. DNA for the CDR3: TGTGCCAGCAGCCAAGTGGGAGGGACTAGCCTCACCGGGGAGCTGTTTTTT. Protein: CASSQVGGTSLTGELFF. The rearrangement uses TRBV3-1 and TRBJ2-2, with 9 bases lining up with TRBD2. The germline gives CDR1 LGHDT, CDR2 YNNKEL (reference sequence). This CDR3 is built from 17 residues. The junction had 7 bases not matched to a gene; V was cut back by 1 base and J by 4 bases.

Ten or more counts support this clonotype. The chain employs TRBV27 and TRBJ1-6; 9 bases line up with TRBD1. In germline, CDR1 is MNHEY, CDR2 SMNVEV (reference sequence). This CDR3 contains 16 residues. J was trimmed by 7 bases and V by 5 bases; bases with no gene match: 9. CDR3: CASSLSTGTGNSPLHF. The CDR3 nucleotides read TGTGCCAGCAGTCTCTCAACCGGGACAGGGAATTCACCCCTCCACTTT.

CDR3 sequence: CASSEDLTKTF. Written as DNA, the CDR3 is TGTGCCAGCAGTGAAGACTTGACTAAAACCTTC. The gene calls are TRBV2 and TRBJ1-2; D is ambiguous. The V gene lost 1 base and the J gene lost 14 bases, with 11 bases spanning the gap. Germline CDR1 and CDR2: SNHLY and FYNNEI. This CDR3 is built from 11 residues.

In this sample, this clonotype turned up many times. The CDR3 sequence is CASSLEGSLRGNEQFF. In nucleotides, the CDR3 is TGTGCCAGCAGCTTAGAAGGGTCACTCAGGGGCAATGAGCAGTTCTTC. J is TRBJ2-1 and V is TRBV11-2, with a possible D match to TRBD1 (6 bases). CDR1 SGHAT and CDR2 FQNNGV come from the germline V gene. The CDR3 extends over 16 amino acids. V lost 0 bases and J 6 bases, leaving 15 bases between the germline ends.

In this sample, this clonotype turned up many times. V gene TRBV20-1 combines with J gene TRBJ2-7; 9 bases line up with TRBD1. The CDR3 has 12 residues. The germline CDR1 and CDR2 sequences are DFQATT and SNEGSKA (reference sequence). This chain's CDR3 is CRTGQGWYEQYF. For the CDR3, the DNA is TGCAGGACGGGACAGGGTTGGTACGAGCAGTACTTC.

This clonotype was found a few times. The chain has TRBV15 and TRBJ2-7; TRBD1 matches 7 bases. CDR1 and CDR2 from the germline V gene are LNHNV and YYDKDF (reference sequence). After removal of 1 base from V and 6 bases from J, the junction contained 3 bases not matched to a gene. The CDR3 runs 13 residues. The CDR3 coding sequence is TGTGCCACCAGCAGAGTCAGGGGGAGCGAGCAGTACTTC. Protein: CATSRVRGSEQYF. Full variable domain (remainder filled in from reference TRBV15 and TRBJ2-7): DAMVIQNPRYQVTQFGKPVTLSCSQTLNHNVMYWYQQKSSQAPKLLFHYYDKDFNNEADTPDNFQSRRPNTSFCFLDIRSPGLGDTAMYLCATSRVRGSEQYFGPGTRLTVT.

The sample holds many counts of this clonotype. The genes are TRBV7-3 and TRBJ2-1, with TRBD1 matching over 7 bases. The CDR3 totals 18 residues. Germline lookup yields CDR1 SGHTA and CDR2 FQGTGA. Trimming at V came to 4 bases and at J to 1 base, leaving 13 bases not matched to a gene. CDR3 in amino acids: CASSSGTAKALSYNEQFF. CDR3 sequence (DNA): TGTGCCAGCAGCTCCGGGACAGCAAAAGCTCTTTCCTACAATGAGCAGTTCTTC.

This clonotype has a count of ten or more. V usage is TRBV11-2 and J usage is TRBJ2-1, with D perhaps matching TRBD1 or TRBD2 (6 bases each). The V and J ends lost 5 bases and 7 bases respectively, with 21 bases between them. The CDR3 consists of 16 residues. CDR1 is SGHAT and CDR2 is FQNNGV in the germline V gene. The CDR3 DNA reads TGTGCCAGCAGCCGTACGGGAGAGGGGGTGAGGAATGAGCAGTTCTTC. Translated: CASSRTGEGVRNEQFF.

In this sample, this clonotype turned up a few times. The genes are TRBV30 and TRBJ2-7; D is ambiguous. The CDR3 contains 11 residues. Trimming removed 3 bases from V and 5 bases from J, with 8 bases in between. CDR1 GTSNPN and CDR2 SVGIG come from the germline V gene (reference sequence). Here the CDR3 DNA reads TGTGCCTGGAGCCCTGGGAACGAGCAGTACTTC. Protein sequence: CAWSPGNEQYF.

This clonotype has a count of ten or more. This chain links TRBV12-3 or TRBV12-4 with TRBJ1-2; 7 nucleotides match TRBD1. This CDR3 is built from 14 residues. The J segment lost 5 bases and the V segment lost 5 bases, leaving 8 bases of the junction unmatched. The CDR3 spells CASSTRRGTYGYTF. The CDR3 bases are TGTGCCAGCAGTACACGCAGGGGGACTTATGGCTACACCTTC.

The CDR3 is CASQRSDQETQYF. CDR3 DNA: TGTGCCAGCCAGCGGTCGGACCAAGAGACCCAGTACTTC. The rearrangement uses TRBV9 and TRBJ2-5; a possible D gene is TRBD2 (5 bases). Trimming pared 7 bases from V and 0 bases from J, leaving 10 bases between. CDR3 size: 13 residues. Germline V lookup: CDR1 SGDLS, CDR2 YYNGEE. Combining the CDR3 with reference TRBV9 and TRBJ2-5 gives the whole variable domain DSGVTQTPKHLITATGQRVTLRCSPRSGDLSVYWYQQSLDQGLQFLIQYYNGEERAKGNILERFSAQQFPDLHSELNLSSLELGDSALYFCASQRSDQETQYFGPGTRLLVL.

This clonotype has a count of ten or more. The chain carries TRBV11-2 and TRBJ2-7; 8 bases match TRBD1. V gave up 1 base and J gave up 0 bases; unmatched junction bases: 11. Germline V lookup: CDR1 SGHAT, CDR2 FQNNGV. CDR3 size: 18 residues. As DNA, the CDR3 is TGTGCCAGCAGCTTAGTGGCAACGACAGGGGTGAGCTCCTACGAGCAGTACTTC. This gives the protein CASSLVATTGVSSYEQYF.

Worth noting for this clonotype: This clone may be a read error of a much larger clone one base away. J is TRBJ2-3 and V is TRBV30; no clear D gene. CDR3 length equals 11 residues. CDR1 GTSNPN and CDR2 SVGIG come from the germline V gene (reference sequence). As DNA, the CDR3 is TGTGCCTGGAGTCTAACAGATACGCAGTGTTTT. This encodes CAWSLTDTQCF.

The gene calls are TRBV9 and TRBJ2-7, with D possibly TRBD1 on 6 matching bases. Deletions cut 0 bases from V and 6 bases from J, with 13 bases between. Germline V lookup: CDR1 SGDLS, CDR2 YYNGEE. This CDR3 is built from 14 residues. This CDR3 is CASSVEVGGSEQYF. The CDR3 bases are TGTGCCAGCAGCGTAGAGGTAGGGGGAAGCGAGCAGTACTTC.

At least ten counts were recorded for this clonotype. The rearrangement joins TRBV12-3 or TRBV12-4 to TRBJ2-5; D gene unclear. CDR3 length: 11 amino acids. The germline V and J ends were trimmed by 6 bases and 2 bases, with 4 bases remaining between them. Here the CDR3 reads CASSLQETQYF. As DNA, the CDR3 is TGTGCCAGCAGCTTACAAGAGACCCAGTACTTC.

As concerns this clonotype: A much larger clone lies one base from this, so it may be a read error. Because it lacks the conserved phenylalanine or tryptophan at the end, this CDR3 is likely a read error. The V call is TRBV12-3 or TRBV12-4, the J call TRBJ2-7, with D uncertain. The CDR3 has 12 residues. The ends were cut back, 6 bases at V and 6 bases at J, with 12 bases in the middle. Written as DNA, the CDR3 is TGTGCCAGCAGCGGGCGGTTCTCCGAGCAGTACCTC. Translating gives CASSGRFSEQYL.

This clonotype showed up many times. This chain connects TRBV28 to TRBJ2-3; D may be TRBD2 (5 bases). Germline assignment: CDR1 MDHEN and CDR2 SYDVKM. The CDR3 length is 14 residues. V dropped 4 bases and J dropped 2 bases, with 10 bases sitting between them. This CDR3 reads CASSYAGSTDTQYF. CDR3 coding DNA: TGTGCCAGCAGTTACGCGGGTTCCACAGATACGCAGTATTTT.

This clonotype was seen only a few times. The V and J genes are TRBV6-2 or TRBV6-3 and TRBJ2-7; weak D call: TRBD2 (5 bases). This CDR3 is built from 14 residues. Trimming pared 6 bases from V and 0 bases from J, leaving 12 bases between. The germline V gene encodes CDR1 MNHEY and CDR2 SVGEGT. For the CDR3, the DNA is TGTGCCAGCAGGGCGCGGGCTAACTCCTACGAGCAGTACTTC. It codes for CASRARANSYEQYF.

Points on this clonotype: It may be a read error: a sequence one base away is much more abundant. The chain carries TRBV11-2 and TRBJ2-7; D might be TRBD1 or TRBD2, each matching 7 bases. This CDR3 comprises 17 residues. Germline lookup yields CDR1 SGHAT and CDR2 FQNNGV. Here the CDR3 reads CVSSLEGGGASTYEQYF. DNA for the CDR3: TGTGTCAGCAGCTTAGAGGGAGGGGGCGCCAGCACCTACGAGCAGTACTTC.

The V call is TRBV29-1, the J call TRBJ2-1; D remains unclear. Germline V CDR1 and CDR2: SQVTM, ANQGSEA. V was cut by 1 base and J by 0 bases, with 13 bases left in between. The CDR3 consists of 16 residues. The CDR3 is CSVEAAWAPSYNEQFF. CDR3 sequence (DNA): TGCAGCGTTGAAGCGGCTTGGGCCCCCTCCTACAATGAGCAGTTCTTC.

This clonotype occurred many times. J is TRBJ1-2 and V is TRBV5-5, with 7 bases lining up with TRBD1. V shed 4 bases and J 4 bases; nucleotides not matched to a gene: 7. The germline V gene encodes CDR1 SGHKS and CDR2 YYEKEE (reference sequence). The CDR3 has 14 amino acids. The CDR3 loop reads CASSVGTASYGYTF. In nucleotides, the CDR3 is TGTGCCAGCAGCGTCGGGACAGCGAGCTATGGCTACACCTTC.